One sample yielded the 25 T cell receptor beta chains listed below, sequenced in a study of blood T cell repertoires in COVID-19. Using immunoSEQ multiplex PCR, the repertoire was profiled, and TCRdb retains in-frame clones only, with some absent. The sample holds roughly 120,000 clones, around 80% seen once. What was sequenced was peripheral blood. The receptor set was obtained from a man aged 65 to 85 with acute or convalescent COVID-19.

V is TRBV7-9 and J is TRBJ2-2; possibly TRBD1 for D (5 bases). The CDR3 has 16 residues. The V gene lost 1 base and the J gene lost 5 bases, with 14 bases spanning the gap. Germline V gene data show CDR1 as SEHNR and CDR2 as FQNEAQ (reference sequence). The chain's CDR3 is CASSLGRGGGTGELFF. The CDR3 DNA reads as TGTGCCAGCAGCTTAGGAAGGGGCGGTGGAACCGGGGAGCTGTTTTTT.

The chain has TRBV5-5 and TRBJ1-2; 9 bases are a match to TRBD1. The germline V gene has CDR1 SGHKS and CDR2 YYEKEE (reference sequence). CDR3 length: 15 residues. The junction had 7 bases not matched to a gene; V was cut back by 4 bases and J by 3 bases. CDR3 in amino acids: CASSQGQGVYYGYTF. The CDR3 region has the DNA TGTGCCAGCAGCCAGGGACAGGGAGTCTACTATGGCTACACCTTC.

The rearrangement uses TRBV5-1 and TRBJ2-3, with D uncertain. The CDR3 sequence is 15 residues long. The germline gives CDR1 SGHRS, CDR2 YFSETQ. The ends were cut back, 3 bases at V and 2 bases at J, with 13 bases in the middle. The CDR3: CASSSPRIPTDTQYF. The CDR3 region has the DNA TGCGCCAGCAGCTCCCCCAGGATCCCCACAGATACGCAGTATTTT.

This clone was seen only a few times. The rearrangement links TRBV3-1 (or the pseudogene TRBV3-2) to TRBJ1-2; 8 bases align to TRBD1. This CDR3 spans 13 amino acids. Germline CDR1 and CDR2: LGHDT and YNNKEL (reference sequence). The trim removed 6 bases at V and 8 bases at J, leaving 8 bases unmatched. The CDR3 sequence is CASRDDRGRGYTF. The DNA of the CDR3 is TGTGCCAGCAGAGACGACAGGGGACGCGGCTACACCTTC.

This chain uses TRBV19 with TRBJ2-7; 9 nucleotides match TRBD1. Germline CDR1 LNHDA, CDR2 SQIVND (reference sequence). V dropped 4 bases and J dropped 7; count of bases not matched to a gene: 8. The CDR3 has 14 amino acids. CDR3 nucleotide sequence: TGTGCCAGTAGTAGATCCGGGACAGGGAGGGAGCAGTACTTC. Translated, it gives CASSRSGTGREQYF.

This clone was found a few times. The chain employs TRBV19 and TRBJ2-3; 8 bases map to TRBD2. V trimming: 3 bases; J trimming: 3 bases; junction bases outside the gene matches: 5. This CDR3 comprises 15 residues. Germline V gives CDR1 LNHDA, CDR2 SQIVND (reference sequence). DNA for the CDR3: TGTGCCAGTAGTATCGGGGGGGGCTCGACAGATACGCAGTATTTT. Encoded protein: CASSIGGGSTDTQYF.

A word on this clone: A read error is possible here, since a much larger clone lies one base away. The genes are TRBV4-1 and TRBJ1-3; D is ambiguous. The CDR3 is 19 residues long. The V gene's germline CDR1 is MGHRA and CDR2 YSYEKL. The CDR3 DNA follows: TGCACCAGCAGCCAAGAGGAAGTCGGCACCCTAGTCGCTGGAAACACCATATATTTT. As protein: CTSSQEEVGTLVAGNTIYF.

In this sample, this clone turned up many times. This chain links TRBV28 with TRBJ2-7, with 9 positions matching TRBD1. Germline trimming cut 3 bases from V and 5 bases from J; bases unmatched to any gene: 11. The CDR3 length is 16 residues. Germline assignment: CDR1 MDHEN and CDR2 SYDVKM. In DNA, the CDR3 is TGTGCCAGCAGTTTTGACCCCGGACAGGGGAACCACGAGCAGTACTTC. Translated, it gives CASSFDPGQGNHEQYF.

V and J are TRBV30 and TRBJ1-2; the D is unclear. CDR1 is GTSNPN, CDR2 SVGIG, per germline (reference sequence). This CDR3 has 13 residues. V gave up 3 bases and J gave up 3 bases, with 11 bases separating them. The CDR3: CAWSHTQDYGYTF. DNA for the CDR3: TGTGCCTGGAGCCATACTCAGGACTATGGCTACACCTTC.

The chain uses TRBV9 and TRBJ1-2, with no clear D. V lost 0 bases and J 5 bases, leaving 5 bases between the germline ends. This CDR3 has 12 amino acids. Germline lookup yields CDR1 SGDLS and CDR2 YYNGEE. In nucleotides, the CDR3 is TGTGCCAGCAGCGTAGGAGGGTATGGCTACACCTTC. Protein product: CASSVGGYGYTF.

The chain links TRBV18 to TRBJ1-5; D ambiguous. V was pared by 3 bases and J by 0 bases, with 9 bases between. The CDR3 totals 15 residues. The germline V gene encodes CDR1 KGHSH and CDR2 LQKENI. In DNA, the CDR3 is TGTGCCAGCTCACCTAACTTAAATAGCAATCAGCCCCAGCATTTT. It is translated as CASSPNLNSNQPQHF.

The CDR3 region is CASSSLSGASYEQYF. Here the CDR3 DNA reads TGTGCCAGCAGTTCCCTATCTGGGGCGTCCTACGAGCAGTACTTC. V gene TRBV2 combines with J gene TRBJ2-7, with D possibly being TRBD1 (5 bases). Trimming took off 5 bases at V and 1 base at J, with 15 bases between the two ends. Per the germline V gene, CDR1 is SNHLY and CDR2 is FYNNEI. CDR3 length equals 15 residues. The full variable domain, in which reference TRBV2 and TRBJ2-7 provide the parts outside the CDR3, is EPEVTQTPSHQVTQMGQEVILRCVPISNHLYFYWYRQILGQKVEFLVSFYNNEISEKSEIFDDQFSVERPDGSNFTLKIRSTKLEDSAMYFCASSSLSGASYEQYFGPGTRLTVT.

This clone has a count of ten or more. The CDR3: CSVEETRQSYEQYF. CDR3 in DNA: TGCAGCGTTGAAGAAACGCGACAGAGCTACGAGCAGTACTTC. The chain carries TRBV29-1 and TRBJ2-7, with D tentatively TRBD1 (5 bases). V was pared by 0 bases and J by 3 bases, with 12 bases between. Germline V gene sequence: CDR1 SQVTM, CDR2 ANQGSEA. The CDR3 runs 14 residues.

Here the CDR3 reads CASSHYRQGGDSPLHF. The CDR3 coding sequence is TGTGCCAGCAGCCACTACCGACAGGGTGGCGATTCACCCCTCCACTTT. The chain couples TRBV5-5 to TRBJ1-6; 7 bases fit TRBD1. CDR1 and CDR2 (germline): SGHKS, YYEKEE (reference sequence). The CDR3 length is 16 residues. J was trimmed by 8 bases and V by 4 bases; bases with no gene match: 12.

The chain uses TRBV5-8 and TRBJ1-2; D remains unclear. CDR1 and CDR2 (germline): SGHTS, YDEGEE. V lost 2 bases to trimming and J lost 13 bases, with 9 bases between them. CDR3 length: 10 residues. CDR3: CASSFYSLTF. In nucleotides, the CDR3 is TGTGCCAGCAGCTTCTACAGTCTCACCTTC.

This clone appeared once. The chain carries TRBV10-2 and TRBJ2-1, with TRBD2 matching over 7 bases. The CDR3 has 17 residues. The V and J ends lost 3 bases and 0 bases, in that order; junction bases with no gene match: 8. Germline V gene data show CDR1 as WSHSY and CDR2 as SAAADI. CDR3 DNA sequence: TGCGCCAGCAGTGACCAGACTAGCCGACTCTCCTACAATGAGCAGTTCTTC. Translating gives CASSDQTSRLSYNEQFF.

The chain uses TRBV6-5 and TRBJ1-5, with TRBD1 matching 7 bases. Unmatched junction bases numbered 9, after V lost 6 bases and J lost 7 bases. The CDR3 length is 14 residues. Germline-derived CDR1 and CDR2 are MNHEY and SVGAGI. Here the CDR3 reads CASSPTGSWQPQHF. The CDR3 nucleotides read TGTGCCAGCAGCCCGACAGGGTCATGGCAGCCCCAGCATTTT.

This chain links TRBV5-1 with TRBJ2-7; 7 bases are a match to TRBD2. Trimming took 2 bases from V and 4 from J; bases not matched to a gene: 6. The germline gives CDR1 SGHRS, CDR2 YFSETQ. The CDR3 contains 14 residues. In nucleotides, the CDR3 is TGCGCCAGCAGCTTTGGGGGGGATAGGTACGAGCAGTACTTC. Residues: CASSFGGDRYEQYF.

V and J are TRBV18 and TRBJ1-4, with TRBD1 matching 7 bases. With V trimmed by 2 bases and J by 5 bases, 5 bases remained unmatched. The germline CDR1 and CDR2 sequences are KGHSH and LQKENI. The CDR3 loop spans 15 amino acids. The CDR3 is CASSPGPGGNEKLFF. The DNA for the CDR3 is TGTGCCAGCTCACCAGGGCCAGGGGGAAATGAAAAACTGTTTTTT.

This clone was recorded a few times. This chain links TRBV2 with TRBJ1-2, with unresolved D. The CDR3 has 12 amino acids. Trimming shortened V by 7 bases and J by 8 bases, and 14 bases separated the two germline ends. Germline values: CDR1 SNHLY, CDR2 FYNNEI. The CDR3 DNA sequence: TGTGCCAGCATCGAGGGATCCATCGGCTACACCTTC. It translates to CASIEGSIGYTF.

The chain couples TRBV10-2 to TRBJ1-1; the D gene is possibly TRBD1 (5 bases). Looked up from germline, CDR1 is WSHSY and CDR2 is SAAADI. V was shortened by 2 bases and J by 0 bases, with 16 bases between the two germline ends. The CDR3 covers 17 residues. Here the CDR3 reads CASSEGGLVHMNTEAFF. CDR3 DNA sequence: TGCGCCAGCAGTGAGGGGGGACTGGTTCACATGAACACTGAAGCTTTCTTT.

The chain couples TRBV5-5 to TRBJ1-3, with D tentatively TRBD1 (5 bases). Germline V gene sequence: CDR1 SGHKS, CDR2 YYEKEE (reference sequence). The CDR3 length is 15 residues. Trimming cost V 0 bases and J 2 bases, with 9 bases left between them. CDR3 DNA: TGTGCCAGCAGCTTGGGGGGGACTGCTGGAAACACCATATATTTT. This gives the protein CASSLGGTAGNTIYF.

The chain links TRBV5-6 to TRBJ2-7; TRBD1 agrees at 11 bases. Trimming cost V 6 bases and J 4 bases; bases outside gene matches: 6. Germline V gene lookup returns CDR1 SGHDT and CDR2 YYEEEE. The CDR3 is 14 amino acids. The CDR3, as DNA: TGTGCCAGCACCCCTGGGACAGGGGGTTACGAGCAGTACTTC. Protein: CASTPGTGGYEQYF. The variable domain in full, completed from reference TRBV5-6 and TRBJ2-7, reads DAGVTQSPTHLIKTRGQQVTLRCSPKSGHDTVSWYQQALGQGPQFIFQYYEEEERQRGNFPDRFSGHQFPNYSSELNVNALLLGDSALYLCASTPGTGGYEQYFGPGTRLTVT.

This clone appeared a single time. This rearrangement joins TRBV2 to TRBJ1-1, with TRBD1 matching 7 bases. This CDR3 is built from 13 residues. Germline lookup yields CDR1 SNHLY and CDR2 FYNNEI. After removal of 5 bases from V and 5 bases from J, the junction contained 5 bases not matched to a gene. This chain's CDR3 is CASSYDRATEAFF. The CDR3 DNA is TGTGCCAGCAGTTATGACAGGGCTACTGAAGCTTTCTTT.

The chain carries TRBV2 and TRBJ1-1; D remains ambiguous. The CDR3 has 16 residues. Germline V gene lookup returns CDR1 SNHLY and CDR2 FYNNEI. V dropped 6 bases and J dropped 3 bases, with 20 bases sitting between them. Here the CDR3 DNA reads TGTGCCAGCAGAGCCCTAAGGACTGCGGTGGACACTGAAGCTTTCTTT. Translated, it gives CASRALRTAVDTEAFF.